This T cell receptor (beta chain) was recorded in a study of shared clonotypes between healthy human individuals. Trimming stripped 7 bases from V and 4 bases from J, with 17 bases between. The germline CDR1 and CDR2 sequences are ENHRY and SYGVKD. CDR3 length: 14 residues. The assay was immunoSEQ multiplex PCR, and TCRdb's table has in-frame clones only and misses some. The repertoire consists of over a million clones, with around 97% occurring once and the leading ten covering approximately 1%. Points from the study as a whole: Rarefaction analysis demonstrated incomplete sorted-subset sequencing notwithstanding large depth.

This clone was seen a single time. The antigen is not known. Sequencing was done on a sample of naive CD4+ T cells sorted from blood. The sample's subset: CD45RA+ positively selected. The TCR comes from a man aged 30-40 years in good health. The rearrangement links TRBV10-3 to TRBJ2-7; D uncertain. The CDR3 DNA is TGTGCCATCAAAAGGCTGGCCGAGATTTACGAGCAGTACTTC. Protein sequence: CAIKRLAEIYEQYF.